This T cell receptor beta chain was identified during a study of blood T cell repertoires in COVID-19. This clone was detected once. Here immunoSEQ multiplex PCR was the method, and the copy in TCRdb shows in-frame clones only, minus some. The sample shows approximately 170,000 clones, 80% to 90% of them seen only once. Germline CDR1 MGHDK, CDR2 SYGVNS. CDR3 length equals 13 residues. Trimming took 5 bases from V and 11 from J; bases not matched to a gene: 5. The receptor was isolated from a woman between 65 and 79 years old with acute or convalescent COVID-19. This chain connects TRBV25-1 to TRBJ1-6; 8 positions agree with TRBD1. The sample taken for sequencing was peripheral blood. CDR3: CASSKTGEAPLHF. As DNA, the CDR3 is TGTGCCAGCAGTAAGACAGGGGAGGCACCCCTCCACTTT.